The present T cell receptor beta chain was sequenced within a study of human T cells and chemical hapten exposure. Study context: The patients were mostly female; they had alopecia areata, totalis or universalis. General study points: Healthy people's immune response may differ from that of the donors, who had alopecia.

The germline V and J ends were trimmed by 0 bases and 8 bases, with 18 bases remaining between them. The length of the CDR3 is 17 residues. Germline CDR1 SGHKS, CDR2 YYEKEE (reference sequence). In the study's own analysis: Per-sample TCR counts ranged from roughly 20,000 to 700,000, median about 90,000. TCRdb re-called the RACE reads through MiXCR, storing one row per CDR3 protein. TCRdb's processing, not the study's, gives the V and J calls here. The sample carries about 120,000 distinct CDR3 sequences, 9% to 13% recorded once. This clonotype was recorded at least ten times. What it binds is unknown. The time point is: patch test 1, 2 weeks after DPC sensitization. Treatment meaning: therapeutic diphenylcyclopropenone sensitization with weekly scalp DPC.

This specimen was whole blood, taken in connection with sensitization to the hapten diphenylcyclopropenone (DPC). The chain recombines TRBV5-5 with TRBJ1-6, with D possibly matching TRBD1 (5 bases). This clonotype originated in a woman between 50 and 59 years old with alopecia areata. Some clones in this sample may be carry-over from other donors' samples. In nucleotides, the CDR3 is TGTGCCAGCAGCTTGGTAATCGCAGGGATGATGGATTCACCCCTCCACTTT. This sequence encodes CASSLVIAGMMDSPLHF.